Listed below are T cell receptor beta chains from one sample, sequenced in a study of blood T cell repertoires in COVID-19. The assay was immunoSEQ multiplex PCR, and TCRdb's table has in-frame clones only and misses some. In the table there are about 120,000 clones, 82% of which are singletons. The sample comprised peripheral blood. The receptors come from a woman aged 60-70 years with acute or convalescent COVID-19. Both conserved end residues are part of each CDR3. Fields, in order: V gene, clone size, CDR3 protein. Some rows have no size entry. The others give once, few or many, or a class for an expanded clone.

v_gene: TRBV11-2; abundance: once; CDR3aa: CASSLRAGGPWETQYF
v_gene: TRBV2; abundance: -; CDR3aa: CASSSDRPSPISGNTIYF
v_gene: TRBV12-3/TRBV12-4; abundance: -; CDR3aa: CASSTTVNTEAFF
v_gene: TRBV7-3; abundance: -; CDR3aa: CASSLLQGNTGELFF
v_gene: TRBV11-1; abundance: -; CDR3aa: CASSLSAGQSFF
v_gene: TRBV10-2; abundance: -; CDR3aa: CASSEKGVDLLGMHF
v_gene: TRBV5-4; abundance: -; CDR3aa: CASSSGLDRSYNSPLHF
v_gene: TRBV11-2; abundance: -; CDR3aa: CASSLGERETQYF
v_gene: TRBV19; abundance: once; CDR3aa: CASTEDRSLSGANVLTF
v_gene: TRBV6-4; abundance: -; CDR3aa: CASSAIPGQGNTGELFF
v_gene: TRBV21-1; abundance: -; CDR3aa: CASDRDRGAYEQYF
v_gene: TRBV3-1/TRBV3-2; abundance: -; CDR3aa: CASSQGGRLGYTF
v_gene: TRBV3-1/TRBV3-2; abundance: -; CDR3aa: CASSHGTGGFQPQHF
v_gene: TRBV19; abundance: once; CDR3aa: CASSIGQGAETQYF
v_gene: TRBV28; abundance: -; CDR3aa: CASRASWGSQETQYF
v_gene: TRBV7-3; abundance: -; CDR3aa: CASSFGGGYYEQYF
v_gene: TRBV7-9; abundance: -; CDR3aa: CASSSRGSNEKLFF
v_gene: TRBV28; abundance: -; CDR3aa: CASSLPRGSGGTGELFF
v_gene: TRBV7-2; abundance: -; CDR3aa: CASSPRDRGLTGELFF
v_gene: TRBV5-1; abundance: -; CDR3aa: CASSLLMIGDTQYF
v_gene: TRBV5-6; abundance: -; CDR3aa: CASSSWTSGGRETQYF
v_gene: TRBV19; abundance: -; CDR3aa: CASSRDSGQGTDTQYF
v_gene: TRBV5-1; abundance: -; CDR3aa: CASSQPSGGSQETQYF
v_gene: TRBV10-1; abundance: -; CDR3aa: CASPRLFGDGNIQYF
v_gene: TRBV11-3; abundance: -; CDR3aa: CASSSPRDIEAFF
v_gene: TRBV12-5; abundance: few; CDR3aa: CASGLETGAAGNTIYF
v_gene: TRBV7-2; abundance: -; CDR3aa: CASSNPGQTAEAFF
v_gene: TRBV6-4; abundance: -; CDR3aa: CASTGQVDSNQPQHF
v_gene: TRBV7-8; abundance: -; CDR3aa: CASSLPLATDTQYF
v_gene: TRBV4-2; abundance: -; CDR3aa: CASSLQPWAGGTDTQYF
v_gene: TRBV3-1/TRBV3-2; abundance: -; CDR3aa: CASSPGGVSYEQYF
v_gene: TRBV10-3; abundance: -; CDR3aa: CATGATADTEAFF
v_gene: TRBV18; abundance: -; CDR3aa: CASSPRRDTEAFF
v_gene: TRBV7-2; abundance: -; CDR3aa: CASSFGQGGYTF